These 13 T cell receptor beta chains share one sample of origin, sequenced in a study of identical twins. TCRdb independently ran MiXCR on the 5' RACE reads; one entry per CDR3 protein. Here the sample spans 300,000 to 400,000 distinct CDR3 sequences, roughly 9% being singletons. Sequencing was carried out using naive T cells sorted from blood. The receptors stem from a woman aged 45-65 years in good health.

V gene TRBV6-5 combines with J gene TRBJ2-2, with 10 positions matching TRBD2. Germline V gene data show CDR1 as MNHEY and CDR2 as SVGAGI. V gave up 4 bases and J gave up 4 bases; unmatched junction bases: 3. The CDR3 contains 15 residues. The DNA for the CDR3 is TGTGCCAGCAGTTCAATAGCGGGAGGCACCGGGGAGCTGTTTTTT. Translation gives CASSSIAGGTGELFF.

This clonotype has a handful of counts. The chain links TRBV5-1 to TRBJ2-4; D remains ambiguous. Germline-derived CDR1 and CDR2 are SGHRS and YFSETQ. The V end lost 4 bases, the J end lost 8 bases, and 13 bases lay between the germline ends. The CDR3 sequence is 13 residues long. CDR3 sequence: CASSTTFRDIQYF. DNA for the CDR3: TGCGCCAGCAGCACAACCTTCAGAGACATTCAGTACTTC.

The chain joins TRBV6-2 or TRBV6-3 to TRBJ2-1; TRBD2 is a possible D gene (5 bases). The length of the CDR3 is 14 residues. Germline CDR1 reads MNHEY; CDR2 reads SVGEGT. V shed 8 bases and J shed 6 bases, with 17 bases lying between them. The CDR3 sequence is CASHFKLVLNEQFF. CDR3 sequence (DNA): TGTGCCAGCCACTTCAAACTAGTTCTCAATGAGCAGTTCTTC.

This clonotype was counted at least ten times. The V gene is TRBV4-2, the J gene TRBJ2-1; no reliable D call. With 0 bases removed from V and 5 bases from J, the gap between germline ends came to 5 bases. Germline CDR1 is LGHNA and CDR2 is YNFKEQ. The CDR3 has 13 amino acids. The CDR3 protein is CASSQDSDNEQFF. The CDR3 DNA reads TGTGCCAGCAGCCAAGACTCGGACAATGAGCAGTTCTTC.

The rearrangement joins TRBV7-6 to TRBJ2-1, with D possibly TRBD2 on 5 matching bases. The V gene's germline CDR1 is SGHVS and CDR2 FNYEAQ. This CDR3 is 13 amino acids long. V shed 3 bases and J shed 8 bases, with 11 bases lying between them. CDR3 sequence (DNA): TGTGCCAGCAGCTTGGCGGGCGCCCATGAGCAGTTCTTC. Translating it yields CASSLAGAHEQFF.

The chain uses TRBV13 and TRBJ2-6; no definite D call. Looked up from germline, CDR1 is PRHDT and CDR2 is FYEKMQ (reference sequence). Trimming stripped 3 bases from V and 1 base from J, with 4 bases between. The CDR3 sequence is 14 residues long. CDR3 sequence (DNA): TGTGCCAGCAGCTTCCGATCTGGGGCCAACGTCCTGACTTTC. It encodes CASSFRSGANVLTF. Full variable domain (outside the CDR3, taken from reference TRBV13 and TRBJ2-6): AAGVIQSPRHLIKEKRETATLKCYPIPRHDTVYWYQQGPGQDPQFLISFYEKMQSDKGSIPDRFSAQQFSDYHSELNMSSLELGDSALYFCASSFRSGANVLTFGAGSRLTVL.

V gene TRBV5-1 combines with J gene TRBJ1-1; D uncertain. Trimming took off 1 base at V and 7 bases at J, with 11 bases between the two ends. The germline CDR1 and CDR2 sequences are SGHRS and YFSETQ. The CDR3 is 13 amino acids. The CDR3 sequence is CASSLTPDYEAFF. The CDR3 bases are TGCGCCAGCAGCTTGACGCCAGACTATGAAGCTTTCTTT.

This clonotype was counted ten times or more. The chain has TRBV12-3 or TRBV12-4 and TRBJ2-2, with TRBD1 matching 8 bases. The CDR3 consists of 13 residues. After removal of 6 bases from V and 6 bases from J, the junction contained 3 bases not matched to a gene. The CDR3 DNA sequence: TGTGCCAGCAGACCGACAGGGGCCGGGGAGCTGTTTTTT. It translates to CASRPTGAGELFF.

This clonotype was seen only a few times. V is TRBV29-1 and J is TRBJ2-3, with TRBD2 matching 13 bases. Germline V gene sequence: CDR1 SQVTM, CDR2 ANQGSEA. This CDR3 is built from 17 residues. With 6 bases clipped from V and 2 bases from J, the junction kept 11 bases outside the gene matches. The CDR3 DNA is TGCAGCGTCGAACGACTAGCGGGAGGTGATCCCACAGATACGCAGTATTTT. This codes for CSVERLAGGDPTDTQYF.

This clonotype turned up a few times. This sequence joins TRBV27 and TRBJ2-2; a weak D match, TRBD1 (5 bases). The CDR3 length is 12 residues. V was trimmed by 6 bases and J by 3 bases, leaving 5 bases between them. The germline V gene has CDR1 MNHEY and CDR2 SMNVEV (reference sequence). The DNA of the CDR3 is TGTGCCAGCAGGGGGCACACCGGGGAGCTGTTTTTT. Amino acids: CASRGHTGELFF.

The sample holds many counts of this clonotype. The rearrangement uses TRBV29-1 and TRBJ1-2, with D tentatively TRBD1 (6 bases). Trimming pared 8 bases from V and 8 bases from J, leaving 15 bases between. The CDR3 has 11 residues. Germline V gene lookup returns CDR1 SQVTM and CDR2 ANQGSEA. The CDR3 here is CSTEGGWGYTF. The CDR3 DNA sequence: TGCAGCACTGAGGGGGGCTGGGGCTACACCTTC.

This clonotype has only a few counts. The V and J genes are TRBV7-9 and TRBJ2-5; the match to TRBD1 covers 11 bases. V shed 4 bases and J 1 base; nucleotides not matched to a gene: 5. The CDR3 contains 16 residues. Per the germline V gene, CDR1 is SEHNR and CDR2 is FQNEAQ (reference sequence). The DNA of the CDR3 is TGTGCCAGCAGCTCCGGGGACAGGGGGACCCAAGAGACCCAGTACTTC. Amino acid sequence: CASSSGDRGTQETQYF.

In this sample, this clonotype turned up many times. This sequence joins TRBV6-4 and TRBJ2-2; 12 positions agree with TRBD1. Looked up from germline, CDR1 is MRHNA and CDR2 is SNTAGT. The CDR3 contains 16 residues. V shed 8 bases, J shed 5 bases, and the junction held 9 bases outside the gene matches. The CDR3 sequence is CASRPGTGGSTGELFF. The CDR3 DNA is TGTGCCAGCCGCCCCGGGACAGGGGGCTCGACCGGGGAGCTGTTTTTT.